This T cell receptor beta chain appears in the sequencing data of a study of blood T cell repertoires in COVID-19 (dated by TCRdb to the early 2020s). Turning to the overall study: Samples from collaborators originated in the United States, Italy and Spain and spanned both the acute and convalescent phases of COVID-19. The material from the prospective study consisted of cDNA or gDNA derived from T cells, B-cell-depleted T cells, or PBMCs. The dataset comprised deeply sampled blood TCRbeta repertoires from subjects exposed to, actively infected with, or recovered from COVID-19. The repertoires were released in a freely available public database intended as a resource for research on the immune response to SARS-CoV-2. Samples were obtained from the ongoing ImmuneRACE study (first 160 participants) and from about 1,300 subjects provided by 6 global collaborators. Sample metadata almost always included a de-identified subject ID, COVID-19 status, age in years and sex. HLA class I and class II types, where available, came from metadata supplied by the sample provider rather than from assay-based typing.

CDR1 is given as LNHDA and CDR2 as SQIVND, both from the germline V gene (reference sequence). The CDR3 spans 16 residues, from the cysteine through the phenylalanine. Only the CDR3 DNA stays, 48 bases, in frame from base 1. Unmatched junction bases come to 8, with V trimmed by 5 bases and J by 4 bases. The full study reports these points: How much clinical and demographic metadata was included differed by source and by participant, and the metadata was provided uncurated.

Participants in the prospective study were aged about 18 to 90 years, lived in more than 20 United States geographic areas, and enrolled through a virtual design. Cohort assignment in the prospective study relied on participant-reported clinical history from a screening survey and a study questionnaire. For ImmuneRACE Cohort 3, a participant was defined as recovered based on two consecutive negative NP/OP PCR tests, clearance by a healthcare professional, or resolution of symptoms. In the prospective study, whole blood, serum and a nasopharyngeal or oropharyngeal swab were collected from each participant by mobile phlebotomists. Additional blood draws and questionnaires over an approximately two-month period could optionally be provided by prospective study participants. Before DNA extraction, prospective study blood samples were shipped either frozen or at room temperature. A remark on this clone: This receptor's antigen is unknown. No base-level quality is on record; no much larger clone is a single base apart.

TCRbeta CDR3 regions were amplified from genomic DNA by means of the immunoSEQ Assay, a bias-controlled multiplex PCR. In the authors' own workflow: The number of nucleated cells in each sample was estimated from the amplification of reference gene primers within the assay. To quantify the absolute abundance of each unique TCRbeta CDR3 rearrangement, sequence reads were collapsed and filtered. For each sample, productive Simpson clonality was calculated as the square root of Simpson's diversity index over productive rearrangements. This is the immuneACCESS table as TCRdb keeps it, with only in-frame sequences that have V and J called. A part of the clones is gone; compared with another copy, unresolved V genes explain less than half, and the rest is unexplained. V and J calls and clone size are given by that table; D and trimming were obtained from the DNA. For this sample the table gives fewer than 150,000 clones, of which less than 90% were detected only once. The ten largest clones capture roughly 18% of the sample.

The TCR comes from a man aged 30 to 45 who had recovered from COVID-19. Sequenced input: PBMCs or T cells enriched from blood (not recorded which). The chain is encoded by TRBV19 joined to TRBJ2-1; 10 junctional bases match TRBD1. The CDR3 protein sequence reads: CASSLVGTGVYNEQFF. DNA sequence: TGTGCCAGTAGTCTCGTCGGGACAGGGGTTTACAATGAGCAGTTCTTC.